These 32 T cell receptor beta chains originate from one sample sequenced in a study of human T cells and chemical hapten exposure listed by TCRdb under 2021. The library was prepared using RACE. Sequencing relied on a NextSeq 500. TCRdb itself trimmed the public reads at Q25 with fastp, ran MiXCR and retained productive beta chains. Under each unique CDR3 protein, matching rows form one entry showing the most common genes and DNA. For this sample the table gives under 95,000 distinct CDR3 sequences, of which around 9% were detected only once. The ten largest clonotypes hold roughly 3.1% of the sample. The meaning of the sample's time point label: healthy volunteer bleed at 2 weeks. Unfractionated whole blood was collected in Tempus Blood RNA tubes, and total RNA was extracted from that blood. The sample was whole blood. Receptor source: a female donor in good health. Some clones in this sample may be carry-over from other donors' samples.

This clonotype was found a few times. The J gene is TRBJ1-1, the V gene TRBV20-1; D is perhaps TRBD1 (6 bases). Trimming cost V 7 bases and J 2 bases, with 17 bases left between them. The CDR3 extends over 14 amino acids. In germline, CDR1 is DFQATT, CDR2 SNEGSKA (reference sequence). The CDR3 DNA reads TGCAGTGGCCCAGATCAGACAGGTAACACTGAAGCTTTCTTT. Translation: CSGPDQTGNTEAFF.

This clonotype was counted a few times. This chain connects TRBV19 to TRBJ2-7; possibly TRBD2 for D (5 bases). Trimming took off 1 base at V and 2 bases at J, with 9 bases between the two ends. CDR3 size: 14 residues. Per germline, CDR1 LNHDA and CDR2 SQIVND (reference sequence). The CDR3 sequence is CASSIGQLAYEQYF. In nucleotides, the CDR3 is TGTGCCAGTAGTATAGGTCAACTAGCCTACGAGCAGTACTTC.

The J gene is TRBJ2-6, the V gene TRBV19; a weak D match, TRBD1 (5 bases). This CDR3 has 12 residues. Trimming shortened V by 11 bases and J by 7 bases, and 12 bases separated the two germline ends. Germline CDR1 and CDR2: LNHDA and SQIVND (reference sequence). CDR3 DNA sequence: TGTGCCGGGTCAAGGGGTGCCAACGTCCTGACTTTC. Residues: CAGSRGANVLTF.

The chain employs TRBV25-1 and TRBJ2-3; no reliable D call. Germline V gene sequence: CDR1 MGHDK, CDR2 SYGVNS. The CDR3 spans 13 residues. V dropped 4 bases and J dropped 0 bases, with 5 bases sitting between them. Here the CDR3 reads CASSAKSTDTQYF. The CDR3 DNA reads as TGTGCCAGCAGTGCGAAGAGCACAGATACGCAGTATTTT. The variable domain in full, with the rest retrieved from reference TRBV25-1 and TRBJ2-3, is EADIYQTPRYLVIGTGKKITLECSQTMGHDKMYWYQQDPGMELHLIHYSYGVNSTEKGDLSSESTVSRIRTEHFPLTLESARPSHTSQYLCASSAKSTDTQYFGPGTRLTVL.

This clonotype was found many times. The chain links TRBV7-9 to TRBJ2-1, with D perhaps matching TRBD1 (6 bases). V lost 5 bases and J lost 8, with 13 bases in between. CDR1 is SEHNR and CDR2 is FQNEAQ in the germline V gene (reference sequence). This CDR3 spans 13 amino acids. CDR3 nucleotide sequence: TGTGCCAGCAGCCGGACAGTTGAGGATGAGCAGTTCTTC. This encodes CASSRTVEDEQFF.

This clonotype was counted many times. The chain is built from TRBV28 and TRBJ1-2, with 7 bases fitting TRBD1. V shed 6 bases, J shed 4 bases, and the junction held 5 bases outside the gene matches. This CDR3 spans 13 amino acids. From germline, CDR1 is MDHEN and CDR2 SYDVKM. In nucleotides, the CDR3 is TGTGCCAGCAGGGGGGACAGAATCTATGGCTACACCTTC. Translated, it gives CASRGDRIYGYTF.

The chain joins TRBV2 to TRBJ1-5; D unclear. CDR3 length equals 14 residues. Per the germline V gene, CDR1 is SNHLY and CDR2 is FYNNEI. The V and J ends lost 4 bases and 4 bases respectively, with 11 bases between them. The CDR3 region is CASSGSGLNQPQHF. In DNA, the CDR3 is TGTGCCAGCAGTGGCAGCGGGCTAAATCAGCCCCAGCATTTT.

This clonotype was seen ten or more times. The DNA for the CDR3 is TGTGCCAGCAGCTTGGACGGAGGGGCTCCACCGGGACTAATCACCACAGATACGCAGTATTTT. Translated: CASSLDGGAPPGLITTDTQYF. The chain joins TRBV5-5 to TRBJ2-3; the match to TRBD2 covers 7 bases. Trimming removed 0 bases from V and 2 bases from J; junction bases left unmatched: 21. There are 21 residues in the CDR3. Per the germline V gene, CDR1 is SGHKS and CDR2 is YYEKEE (reference sequence). The variable domain in full, completed from reference TRBV5-5 and TRBJ2-3, reads DAGVTQSPTHLIKTRGQQVTLRCSPISGHKSVSWYQQVLGQGPQFIFQYYEKEERGRGNFPDRFSARQFPNYSSELNVNALLLGDSALYLCASSLDGGAPPGLITTDTQYFGPGTRLTVL.

This clonotype was counted between two and nine times. The chain is built from TRBV12-3 or TRBV12-4 and TRBJ2-7; possible D gene TRBD1, 5 bases. Deletions cut 2 bases from V and 5 bases from J, with 10 bases between. The CDR3 has 13 residues. The DNA of the CDR3 is TGTGCCAGCAGTTTATATGAAGGGGACGAGCAGTACTTC. It is translated as CASSLYEGDEQYF.

This clonotype showed up many times. V is TRBV28 and J is TRBJ2-3; D is perhaps TRBD2 (5 bases). The germline V and J ends were trimmed by 6 bases and 5 bases, with 15 bases remaining between them. The germline CDR1 and CDR2 sequences are MDHEN and SYDVKM. This CDR3 has 14 residues. CDR3 region: CASSPYRRVDTQYF. The DNA for the CDR3 is TGTGCCAGCAGCCCGTATAGGCGGGTAGATACGCAGTATTTT.

This sequence joins TRBV7-9 and TRBJ1-1; D unresolved. The germline V gene encodes CDR1 SEHNR and CDR2 FQNEAQ (reference sequence). V shed 2 bases and J shed 0 bases, with 10 bases lying between them. The CDR3 has 15 residues. CDR3 loop: CASSLLAGMNTEAFF. The CDR3 coding sequence is TGTGCCAGCAGCTTACTGGCAGGCATGAACACTGAAGCTTTCTTT.

In this sample, this clonotype turned up a few times. This chain links TRBV2 with TRBJ2-3; D might be TRBD2 (5 bases). From germline, CDR1 is SNHLY and CDR2 FYNNEI. The CDR3 is made up of 14 amino acids. Trimming removed 1 base at V and 5 bases at J, with 10 bases between. The CDR3 here is CASSEGPRGDTQYF. Here the CDR3 DNA reads TGTGCCAGCAGTGAAGGACCCCGGGGAGATACGCAGTATTTT.

This clonotype was picked up many times. The J gene is TRBJ2-2, the V gene TRBV24-1; D might be TRBD2 (6 bases). The CDR3 runs to 14 residues. Germline V gene data show CDR1 as KGHDR and CDR2 as SFDVKD. Between the trimmed V and J ends, which lost 8 bases and 3 bases, there was a span of 12 bases. CDR3: CATTSGLHTGELFF. The CDR3 DNA follows: TGTGCCACCACCTCGGGACTTCACACCGGGGAGCTGTTTTTT.

V is TRBV2 and J is TRBJ1-6; 9 bases are shared with TRBD1. The CDR3 runs 16 residues. With V trimmed by 0 bases and J by 7 bases, 4 bases remained unmatched. CDR1 is SNHLY, CDR2 FYNNEI, per germline. CDR3 DNA sequence: TGTGCCAGCAGTGAAGCCGACAGGGGGTGGAATTCACCCCTCCACTTT. Its translation: CASSEADRGWNSPLHF.

This clonotype was observed at least ten times. This sequence joins TRBV28 and TRBJ1-6; D gene uncertain. Germline CDR1 is MDHEN and CDR2 is SYDVKM. The CDR3 extends over 14 amino acids. V dropped 5 bases and J dropped 10 bases, with 15 bases sitting between them. CDR3 region: CASSPRQAGSPLHF. In DNA, the CDR3 is TGTGCCAGCAGTCCCCGCCAGGCTGGATCACCCCTCCACTTT.

This chain uses TRBV6-2 or TRBV6-3 with TRBJ2-7, with 8 bases identical to TRBD2. V lost 0 bases and J lost 2; bases outside the gene matches: 6. Germline V CDR1 and CDR2: MNHEY, SVGEGT. This CDR3 has 16 residues. The CDR3 sequence is CASSYSGAGGPYEQYF. DNA for the CDR3: TGTGCCAGCAGTTACTCGGGGGCGGGAGGACCCTACGAGCAGTACTTC.

This clonotype was seen at least ten times. The chain couples TRBV2 to TRBJ2-1; possibly TRBD1 for D (5 bases). Trimming shortened V by 7 bases and J by 0 bases, and 13 bases separated the two germline ends. The CDR3 totals 15 residues. In germline, CDR1 is SNHLY, CDR2 FYNNEI. The CDR3 nucleotides read TGTGCCAGCACCCAGGGATCCCACTCCTACAATGAGCAGTTCTTC. Translating it yields CASTQGSHSYNEQFF.

This rearrangement joins TRBV1 to TRBJ1-4; TRBD1 is the table's D call and was not checked against the DNA. TRBV1 is an annotated pseudogene. The CDR3 totals 14 residues. The CDR3, as DNA: TGCACCAGCAGCCAAGAGCCCGGGCGGGGGCAGGGGGTTTTT. Its protein is CTSSQEPGRGQGVF.

This clonotype was counted only a few times. The chain recombines TRBV4-2 with TRBJ1-1, with no clear D. V lost 4 bases and J 0 bases, leaving 9 bases between the germline ends. The CDR3 length is 14 residues. From germline, CDR1 is LGHNA and CDR2 YNFKEQ. CDR3 amino acids: CASSPSTLNTEAFF. The CDR3 nucleotides read TGTGCCAGCAGCCCCAGTACCTTGAACACTGAAGCTTTCTTT.

This clonotype was detected a few times. V and J are TRBV5-6 and TRBJ2-3; perhaps D is TRBD1 or TRBD2 (5 bases each). Trimming left V 4 bases short and J 2 bases short, with 20 bases between. The CDR3 has 17 amino acids. Germline assignment: CDR1 SGHDT and CDR2 YYEEEE. CDR3 sequence: CASSPHASGTYTDTQYF. The CDR3 bases are TGTGCCAGCAGCCCCCACGCTTCCGGGACCTACACAGATACGCAGTATTTT.

This clonotype was counted only a few times. This chain links TRBV30 with TRBJ1-5, with a possible D match to TRBD1 (5 bases). V was shortened by 1 base and J by 1 base, with 5 bases between the two germline ends. Per the germline V gene, CDR1 is GTSNPN and CDR2 is SVGIG (reference sequence). The CDR3 length is 13 residues. This CDR3 is CAWSEGSNQPQHF. The CDR3 region has the DNA TGTGCCTGGAGTGAGGGGAGCAATCAGCCCCAGCATTTT.

The V and J genes are TRBV5-1 and TRBJ2-3, with D perhaps matching TRBD1 or TRBD2 (7 bases each). The V gene lost 7 bases and the J gene lost 4 bases, with 22 bases spanning the gap. Germline V gene sequence: CDR1 SGHRS, CDR2 YFSETQ. This CDR3 comprises 16 residues. In nucleotides, the CDR3 is TGCGCCAGCCGAGGGGGCGGGAGCACAATGGCAGATACGCAGTATTTT. Amino acid sequence: CASRGGGSTMADTQYF.

This clonotype has more than one count but fewer than ten. The chain uses TRBV5-6 and TRBJ2-7, with 12 positions matching TRBD2. Trimming removed 3 bases from V and 4 bases from J; junction bases left unmatched: 2. Germline V gene data show CDR1 as SGHDT and CDR2 as YYEEEE. The CDR3 sequence is 14 residues long. The CDR3 is CASSSSGRVYEQYF. Written as DNA, the CDR3 is TGTGCCAGCAGCTCTAGCGGGAGGGTATACGAGCAGTACTTC.

Only a few counts were recorded for this clonotype. This chain joins TRBV20-1 and TRBJ2-1, with 8 nucleotides matching TRBD1. V gave up 6 bases and J gave up 9 bases; unmatched junction bases: 19. Looked up from germline, CDR1 is DFQATT and CDR2 is SNEGSKA (reference sequence). The CDR3 runs to 16 residues. DNA of the CDR3: TGCAGTGCCAACCGGGACAGGTCATTTTCTTCGGGTGAGCAGTTCTTC. It specifies CSANRDRSFSSGEQFF.

Comments on this clonotype: This may be a read error, as it is one base from a much larger clone. The CDR3 protein is CASSLRGGNQPQHF. CDR3 nucleotides: TGTGCCAGCAGCCTCCGGGGTGGCAATCAGCCCCAGCATTTT. This sequence joins TRBV7-9 and TRBJ1-5; D remains unclear. The CDR3 totals 14 residues. CDR1 and CDR2 (germline): SEHNR, FQNEAQ (reference sequence). Trimming removed 5 bases at V and 2 bases at J, with 10 bases between.

The chain combines TRBV10-3 with TRBJ2-3; 9 bases align to TRBD1. Trimming at V came to 6 bases and at J to 5 bases, leaving 9 bases not matched to a gene. The V gene's germline CDR1 is ENHRY and CDR2 SYGVKD. This CDR3 comprises 15 residues. This chain's CDR3 is CAISPRTGEGDTQYF. CDR3 sequence (DNA): TGTGCCATCAGCCCCAGGACAGGGGAAGGAGATACGCAGTATTTT.

This clonotype was seen a handful of times. This rearrangement joins TRBV28 to TRBJ2-7, with 15 bases matching TRBD2. CDR3 size: 20 residues. CDR1 is MDHEN, CDR2 SYDVKM, per germline. With 3 bases clipped from V and 2 bases from J, the junction kept 14 bases outside the gene matches. The CDR3 reads CASSFAPGLAGGACPYEQYF. The CDR3 bases are TGTGCCAGCAGTTTCGCCCCGGGACTAGCGGGGGGTGCGTGCCCCTACGAGCAGTACTTC.

V and J are TRBV2 and TRBJ2-3; D is unresolved. V lost 3 bases to trimming and J lost 7 bases, with 14 bases between them. The CDR3 length is 14 residues. Germline-derived CDR1 and CDR2 are SNHLY and FYNNEI. The DNA of the CDR3 is TGTGCCAGCAGTGAGGAGAATCCCTCGTATACGCAGTATTTT. This codes for CASSEENPSYTQYF.

The rearrangement links TRBV7-9 to TRBJ2-2; no clear D. V gave up 5 bases and J gave up 1 base, with 5 bases separating them. Germline V lookup: CDR1 SEHNR, CDR2 FQNEAQ (reference sequence). The length of the CDR3 is 13 residues. The CDR3 DNA reads TGTGCCAGCAGCCCAGGGAACACCGGGGAGCTGTTTTTT. Translating it yields CASSPGNTGELFF.

This clonotype was observed at least ten times. The rearrangement links TRBV28 to TRBJ2-7, with 7 bases lining up with TRBD2. Trimming took 6 bases from V and 3 from J; bases not matched to a gene: 8. This CDR3 is 14 amino acids long. Germline CDR1 and CDR2: MDHEN and SYDVKM. The CDR3 sequence: CASRPSGTHYEQYF. CDR3 nucleotide sequence: TGTGCCAGCAGACCCAGCGGGACCCACTACGAGCAGTACTTC.

This clonotype was observed many times. The V call is TRBV6-5, the J call TRBJ2-5; 8 positions match TRBD2. Germline V gene lookup returns CDR1 MNHEY and CDR2 SVGAGI. There are 14 residues in the CDR3. The junction had 8 bases not matched to a gene; V was cut back by 0 bases and J by 11 bases. In DNA, the CDR3 is TGTGCCAGCAGTTACTCGACGAGACTAGCGAAGCAGTACTTC. This gives the protein CASSYSTRLAKQYF.

The V call is TRBV13, the J call TRBJ2-1; the D is unclear. The CDR3 sequence is 13 residues long. Looked up from germline, CDR1 is PRHDT and CDR2 is FYEKMQ (reference sequence). With 3 bases removed from V and 9 bases from J, the gap between germline ends came to 12 bases. For the CDR3, the DNA is TGTGCCAGCAGCTTGGATCTAGTCACTGAGCAGTTCTTC. Translated: CASSLDLVTEQFF.